This T cell receptor (beta chain) derives from a study of blood T cell repertoires in COVID-19. Study information: There were acute and convalescent COVID-19 samples, and they came from the United States, Italy and Spain.

The CDR3 is 14 residues long. Germline V gives CDR1 SGHRS, CDR2 YFSETQ. Trimming removed 0 bases at V and 4 bases at J, with 10 bases between. Produced via immunoSEQ multiplex PCR; TCRdb's table is partial and in-frame only. The sample includes some 96,000 clones, 75% to 95% of them seen just once. The J gene is TRBJ1-1, the V gene TRBV5-1; D call uncertain. Input material: peripheral blood. This TCR was recovered from a man in his sixties with acute or convalescent COVID-19. The CDR3 region has the DNA TGCGCCAGCAGCTTGGTCGCGGGATCCACTGAAGCTTTCTTT. Its translation is CASSLVAGSTEAFF.